Detailed here is one T cell receptor beta chain. The antigen this receptor binds is unknown. No much larger clone is present one base from it, and per-base qualities are unavailable. The cysteine opens and the phenylalanine closes a CDR3 of 17 amino acids. CDR3 DNA is the only sequence kept; it has 51 bases, read in frame from the first base. Germline trimming: 0 bases from V, 3 bases from J; junction bases outside gene matches: 10. The germline V gene (reference sequence) provides CDR1 SEHNR and CDR2 FQNEAQ. These data belong to a study of blood T cell repertoires in COVID-19 (dated by TCRdb to the early 2020s). Background on the whole study: Collaborator samples came from the United States, Italy and Spain and covered acute and convalescent phases of COVID-19. Subjects who had been exposed to COVID-19, were actively infected with it, or had recovered from it provided the deeply sampled blood TCRbeta repertoires that made up the dataset. The repertoires were released in a freely available public database meant as a resource for research on the immune response to SARS-CoV-2. The sample metadata nearly always contained a de-identified subject ID, COVID-19 status, age in years and sex. The material from the prospective study consisted of cDNA or gDNA derived from T cells, B-cell-depleted T cells, or PBMCs. Samples came from the ongoing ImmuneRACE study (first 160 participants) plus 1,254 subjects from 6 global collaborators. Where available, HLA class I and class II types were taken from metadata supplied by the sample provider and were not determined by assay-based typing. Study-wide findings and limitations: The quantity of clinical and demographic metadata differed by source and by participant and was supplied without curation.

The immunoSEQ Assay, a bias-controlled multiplex PCR, was used to amplify TCRbeta CDR3 regions from genomic DNA. In the source study's methods: The number of nucleated cells in each sample was estimated from the amplification of reference gene primers within the assay. To quantify the absolute abundance of each unique TCRbeta CDR3 rearrangement, sequence reads were collapsed and filtered. For each sample, productive Simpson clonality was calculated as the square root of Simpson's diversity index over productive rearrangements. TCRdb carries this immuneACCESS record with in-frame sequences only. Its versions omit some clonotypes, under half of them owing to an unresolved V gene in the studies checked, with the rest unexplained. That table is the source of V, J and clone size, and D and trimming were worked out from the DNA. For this sample there are fewer than 250,000 clones; about 86% appear just once. Of the sample, less than 3.5% is held by the ten largest clones.

The collaborating institutions used their own protocols to collect whole blood in K2EDTA tubes. For TCRbeta analysis, collaborators shipped samples as frozen whole blood, isolated PBMCs, or DNA extracted from either of those sample types. The rearrangement combines TRBV7-9 with TRBJ1-2; 7 central bases correspond to TRBD1. The sequence came from a man aged 50-60 years with active or convalescent COVID-19. Sequencing input: peripheral blood. This receptor carries the CDR3 CASSLAVAGGKDYGYTF. The nucleotide sequence reads as follows: TGTGCCAGCAGCTTAGCGGTCGCAGGGGGGAAAGACTATGGCTACACCTTC.